Below, 19 T cell receptor beta chains from the same sample are listed, as sequenced in a study of read filtering for tumor transcriptome and immune sequencing. This library used about 360 ng RNA and molecular barcoded adaptors spanning alpha/delta and beta/gamma chains. TCRdb recomputed calls from the reads with MiXCR, one row per CDR3 protein. The sample holds under 80,000 distinct CDR3 sequences; around 21% are singletons and the top ten take more than 13%. The sequenced sample consisted of a population of CD138-negative cells sorted from bone marrow. The receptors shown here come from a donor at least 40 years old with multiple myeloma.

This clonotype occurred many times. This sequence joins TRBV3-1 and TRBJ1-6; D ambiguous. V lost 3 bases and J 14 bases, leaving 14 bases between the germline ends. The CDR3 is 13 residues long. Germline lookup yields CDR1 LGHDT and CDR2 YNNKEL (reference sequence). The CDR3: CASSQTGPQALHF. As DNA, the CDR3 is TGTGCCAGCAGCCAGACCGGGCCTCAGGCCCTCCACTTT. Using reference TRBV3-1 and TRBJ1-6 for the parts outside the CDR3, the full variable domain is DTAVSQTPKYLVTQMGNDKSIKCEQNLGHDTMYWYKQDSKKFLKIMFSYNNKELIINETVPNRFSPKSPDKAHLNLHINSLELGDSAVYFCASSQTGPQALHFGNGTRLTVT.

At least ten counts were recorded for this clonotype. In nucleotides, the CDR3 is TGTGCCAGCAGTCCGGGGCCCAAGGGCTCCTACAATGAGCAGTTCTTC. Translating gives CASSPGPKGSYNEQFF. This chain links TRBV27 with TRBJ2-1; D possibly uses TRBD1 or TRBD2 (5 bases each). CDR1 is MNHEY, CDR2 SMNVEV, per germline (reference sequence). CDR3 length: 16 residues. V gave up 5 bases and J gave up 0 bases, with 14 bases separating them.

This chain uses TRBV5-1 with TRBJ2-1; D remains unclear. Trimming stripped 0 bases from V and 3 bases from J, with 7 bases between. CDR1 and CDR2 (germline): SGHRS, YFSETQ. The length of the CDR3 is 14 residues. The CDR3 DNA reads TGCGCCAGCAGCTTGGGGGGTTACTACAATGAGCAGTTCTTC. Translated: CASSLGGYYNEQFF. The full variable domain, completed using reference TRBV5-1 and TRBJ2-1, is KAGVTQTPRYLIKTRGQQVTLSCSPISGHRSVSWYQQTPGQGLQFLFEYFSETQRNKGNFPGRFSGRQFSNSRSEMNVSTLELGDSALYLCASSLGGYYNEQFFGPGTRLTVL.

This clonotype was found a few times. The chain has TRBV6-6 and TRBJ2-7, with D possibly being TRBD2 (6 bases). The germline gives CDR1 MNHNY, CDR2 SVGAGI (reference sequence). The CDR3 is 13 amino acids. V was cut by 2 bases and J by 6 bases, with 11 bases left in between. CDR3 sequence reads: CASSYAPGGEQYF. The CDR3 DNA sequence: TGTGCCAGCAGTTACGCTCCCGGGGGCGAGCAGTACTTC.

Ten or more counts support this clonotype. This chain uses TRBV7-2 with TRBJ2-5; D call uncertain. Germline-derived CDR1 and CDR2 are SGHTA and FQGNSA. The V gene lost 4 bases and the J gene lost 9 bases, with 18 bases spanning the gap. The CDR3 totals 14 residues. The CDR3 spells CASSSLRRPVAQYF. The CDR3 bases are TGTGCCAGCAGCTCCTTGCGGCGCCCAGTTGCCCAGTACTTC.

This clonotype has a count of ten or more. V usage is TRBV3-1 and J usage is TRBJ2-7, with 10 bases fitting TRBD2. The germline gives CDR1 LGHDT, CDR2 YNNKEL (reference sequence). This CDR3 is built from 14 residues. After removal of 2 bases from V and 5 bases from J, the junction contained 3 bases not matched to a gene. CDR3 residues: CASSQKTSGHEQYF. The CDR3 DNA reads TGTGCCAGCAGCCAAAAGACTAGCGGGCACGAGCAGTACTTC.

This clonotype was observed a handful of times. The CDR3 sequence: CASSELSFGAETQYF. CDR3 nucleotide sequence: TGTGCCAGCAGTGAATTGAGTTTCGGGGCAGAGACCCAGTACTTC. The V and J genes are TRBV25-1 and TRBJ2-5; D may correspond to TRBD1 or TRBD2 (5 bases each). Looked up from germline, CDR1 is MGHDK and CDR2 is SYGVNS. V lost 1 base, J lost 4 bases, and 13 bases lay in between. This CDR3 comprises 15 residues.

To note about this clonotype: Germline is not matched at one junction end, which may reflect a read error. The V and J genes are TRBV7-3 and TRBJ2-5; D might be TRBD2 (6 bases). The CDR3 loop spans 13 amino acids. Germline CDR1 and CDR2: SGHTA and FQGTGA. CDR3 sequence (DNA): TGTGCCAGCAGCCGTGGCGGGGTGGAAACCCTGTACTTC. It translates to CASSRGGVETLYF.

In regard to this clonotype: A much larger clone lies a single base off, so this may be a read error. This rearrangement joins TRBV11-2 to TRBJ2-3; D call uncertain. CDR1 is SGHAT and CDR2 is FQNNGV in the germline V gene. Trimming removed 5 bases at V and 12 bases at J, with 21 bases between. The CDR3 has 14 amino acids. In DNA form, the CDR3 reads TGTGCCAGCAGCCCAAACTCTTCCGGTCCTCGTCAGTATTTT. Protein product: CASSPNSSGPRQYF.

Many counts were recorded for this clonotype. The chain links TRBV20-1 to TRBJ2-6; D might be TRBD2 (5 bases). The CDR3 loop spans 18 amino acids. V was trimmed by 0 bases and J by 4 bases, leaving 19 bases between them. Germline loops: CDR1 DFQATT, CDR2 SNEGSKA (reference sequence). CDR3 DNA: TGCAGTGCTAGAGATTTTGGTATTGGAGGTCTCGGGGCCAACGTCCTGACTTTC. The encoded protein is CSARDFGIGGLGANVLTF.

This clonotype qualifies as medium-sized (0.01 to 0.1%). This chain joins TRBV27 and TRBJ2-1; TRBD1 matches 8 bases. The CDR3 has 16 residues. CDR1 and CDR2 from the germline V gene are MNHEY and SMNVEV (reference sequence). V was clipped by 8 bases and J by 5 bases; unmatched bases: 14. This chain's CDR3 is CASSSDRAIIHNEQFF. Written as DNA, the CDR3 is TGTGCCAGCTCCTCGGACAGGGCAATCATCCACAATGAGCAGTTCTTC.

This clonotype has ten or more counts. The chain carries TRBV9 and TRBJ2-3; 8 bases line up with TRBD2. CDR1 and CDR2 from the germline V gene are SGDLS and YYNGEE. The CDR3 covers 15 residues. With V trimmed by 4 bases and J by 3 bases, 7 bases remained unmatched. This chain's CDR3 is CASSPVSGVTDTQYF. CDR3 coding DNA: TGTGCCAGCAGCCCGGTTAGCGGGGTAACAGATACGCAGTATTTT.

This clonotype has a count of ten or more. The chain is built from TRBV7-9 and TRBJ2-3; D may correspond to TRBD1 or TRBD2 (5 bases each). V lost 4 bases and J 6 bases, leaving 17 bases between the germline ends. Germline CDR1 is SEHNR and CDR2 is FQNEAQ (reference sequence). The CDR3 sequence is 15 residues long. Here the CDR3 DNA reads TGTGCCAGCAGCTCCCCCGGGGCTGTAGGGGATACGCAGTATTTT. Translating it yields CASSSPGAVGDTQYF.

This chain uses TRBV3-1 with TRBJ2-3, with D possibly being TRBD1 or TRBD2 (5 bases each). Germline loops: CDR1 LGHDT, CDR2 YNNKEL (reference sequence). V lost 4 bases to trimming and J lost 5 bases, with 16 bases between them. This CDR3 has 15 residues. CDR3 bases: TGTGCCAGCAGCCCAAGGGACCAAGGGCTAGATACGCAGTATTTT. Protein: CASSPRDQGLDTQYF.

This clonotype has a handful of counts. The chain links TRBV12-3 or TRBV12-4 to TRBJ2-5, with D possibly being TRBD1 or TRBD2 (5 bases each). V was clipped by 6 bases and J by 7 bases, with 18 bases between them. The CDR3 has 14 residues. DNA of the CDR3: TGTGCCAGCAGCCCGGGACGGAGAAGGGGGACCCAGTACTTC. As protein: CASSPGRRRGTQYF.

This clonotype is medium-sized. The chain is built from TRBV29-1 and TRBJ2-1, with 7 bases identical to TRBD1. This CDR3 comprises 16 residues. Germline CDR1 is SQVTM and CDR2 is ANQGSEA. Trimming took 7 bases from V and 4 from J; bases not matched to a gene: 16. CDR3: CSAGQRLRAAYNEQFF. In DNA form, the CDR3 reads TGCAGCGCGGGACAGCGGTTAAGGGCTGCGTACAATGAGCAGTTCTTC.

This clonotype was counted only a few times. V and J are TRBV3-1 and TRBJ2-3; 12 bases align to TRBD2. The length of the CDR3 is 15 residues. CDR1 is LGHDT and CDR2 is YNNKEL in the germline V gene (reference sequence). V trimming: 0 bases; J trimming: 9 bases; junction bases outside the gene matches: 4. The CDR3 nucleotides are TGTGCCAGCAGCCAAGATCTAGCGGGGGGGCCAACGCAGTATTTT. Translation gives CASSQDLAGGPTQYF.

A note on this clonotype: At one end, the junction sequence differs from germline, possibly due to a read error. The chain employs TRBV12-3 or TRBV12-4 and TRBJ2-1; tentative D call: TRBD2 (6 bases). CDR3 length equals 17 residues. This chain's CDR3 is CASSSQGGAGRHNEQSF. The CDR3 DNA is TGTGCCAGCAGTTCCCAAGGTGGGGCGGGAAGGCACAATGAGCAGTCCTTC.

This clonotype has just one count. The chain links TRBV11-3 to TRBJ2-3; 9 positions match TRBD2. V lost 4 bases to trimming and J lost 3 bases; unmatched junction nucleotides: 5. This CDR3 has 15 amino acids. The germline V gene encodes CDR1 SGHNT and CDR2 YENEEA. The CDR3 DNA follows: TGTGCCAGCAGCTCCGGGACTAGCCGAACAGATACGCAGTATTTT. This encodes CASSSGTSRTDTQYF.